Listed below are T cell receptor beta chains from one sample, sequenced in a study of blood T cells in healthy people across ages. Via MiXCR, TCRdb re-called the 5' RACE reads, giving one row per CDR3 protein. The sample gives 1.2 million to 1.5 million distinct CDR3 sequences, around 42% of which show up once; roughly 7.9% is in the top ten. The specimen sequenced was blood. The receptors were gathered from a woman aged 18-29 years in good health. Both conserved end residues are part of each CDR3. A D gene is named only where the DNA matches it firmly. Rows may omit the clone size; those that give it use once, few, many or a size class.

V gene,D gene,clone size,J gene,CDR3 protein,CDR3 DNA
TRBV29-1,-,few,TRBJ2-7,CSVEEGAQYF,TGCAGCGTTGAAGAGGGGGCCCAGTACTTC
TRBV20-1,-,-,TRBJ2-5,CSARAGSTQETQYF,TGCAGTGCTAGAGCCGGGTCCACCCAAGAGACCCAGTACTTC
TRBV12-3/TRBV12-4,TRBD1,-,TRBJ1-5,CASSPAGGGQPQHF,TGTGCCAGCAGTCCCGCAGGGGGAGGGCAGCCCCAGCATTTT
TRBV3-1,TRBD2,once,TRBJ2-7,CASSQGLAGGARQQYF,TGTGCCAGCAGCCAAGGACTAGCGGGAGGGGCCCGACAGCAGTACTTC
TRBV9,-,few,TRBJ1-2,CASSPQDRVINYGYTF,TGTGCCAGCAGCCCTCAGGACCGGGTAATCAACTATGGCTACACCTTC
TRBV5-1,-,few,TRBJ2-3,CASSLAMGGTDTQYF,TGCGCCAGCAGCTTGGCCATGGGCGGCACAGATACGCAGTATTTT
TRBV3-1,-,-,TRBJ2-7,CASSQSRGLDEQYF,TGTGCCAGCAGCCAAAGTCGAGGGCTGGATGAGCAGTACTTC
TRBV14,-,-,TRBJ2-7,CASSQVPAGLPSYEQYF,TGTGCCAGCAGCCAAGTCCCGGCGGGGCTACCCTCATACGAGCAGTACTTC
TRBV6-5,TRBD2,-,TRBJ2-5,CASSYPGRRETQYF,TGTGCCAGCAGTTACCCCGGGAGGCGAGAGACCCAGTACTTC
TRBV12-3/TRBV12-4,-,few,TRBJ2-7,CASSSPKSSYEQYF,TGTGCCAGCAGTTCGCCAAAGAGCTCCTACGAGCAGTACTTC
TRBV20-1,TRBD2,few,TRBJ2-1,CSGSSASGSSYNEQFF,TGCAGTGGCTCATCCGCCAGCGGGAGTTCCTACAATGAGCAGTTCTTC